This passage covers 4 T cell receptor beta chains from one sample sequenced in a study of blood T cell repertoires in COVID-19. TCRdb keeps only in-frame clones here, not all; method: immunoSEQ multiplex PCR. This sample has about 170,000 clones; about four fifths occur once, and the top ten carry roughly 10%. Sample: peripheral blood. All receptors derive from a woman older than 75 with active or convalescent COVID-19.

This sequence joins TRBV5-1 and TRBJ2-5, with D unclear. The germline V and J ends were trimmed by 5 bases and 7 bases, with 18 bases remaining between them. The germline V gene encodes CDR1 SGHRS and CDR2 YFSETQ. This CDR3 has 14 amino acids. The CDR3 loop is CASSPEGRFGTQYF. The CDR3 nucleotides read TGCGCCAGCAGTCCAGAAGGCAGGTTCGGGACCCAGTACTTC. Drawing the rest from reference TRBV5-1 and TRBJ2-5, the complete variable domain is KAGVTQTPRYLIKTRGQQVTLSCSPISGHRSVSWYQQTPGQGLQFLFEYFSETQRNKGNFPGRFSGRQFSNSRSEMNVSTLELGDSALYLCASSPEGRFGTQYFGPGTRLLVL.

The chain recombines TRBV30 with TRBJ2-3; 8 nucleotides agree with TRBD2. The V gene end was trimmed by 2 bases and the J gene end by 4 bases; junction bases not matched to a gene: 11. The V gene's germline CDR1 is GTSNPN and CDR2 SVGIG (reference sequence). The CDR3 is 16 residues long. The CDR3 loop is CAWSSKYRGGPDTQYF. The CDR3 DNA follows: TGTGCCTGGAGTAGTAAGTACCGGGGGGGGCCAGATACGCAGTATTTT.

This chain links TRBV18 with TRBJ2-1; TRBD2 aligns across 14 bases. Germline V lookup: CDR1 KGHSH, CDR2 LQKENI. V lost 5 bases and J lost 10; bases outside the gene matches: 7. The CDR3 consists of 15 residues. CDR3 DNA sequence: TGTGCCAGCTCAATGGGACTAGCGGGAGTGGAGGAGCAGTTCTTC. Protein sequence: CASSMGLAGVEEQFF.

This chain joins TRBV6-5 and TRBJ2-1; 7 nucleotides agree with TRBD1. The germline V gene encodes CDR1 MNHEY and CDR2 SVGAGI. With V trimmed by 3 bases and J by 2 bases, 4 bases remained unmatched. CDR3 length: 15 amino acids. CDR3 bases: TGTGCCAGCAGTTATCAGGGGGTTACCTACAATGAGCAGTTCTTC. Residues: CASSYQGVTYNEQFF.